This record looks at one T cell receptor beta chain sequence and its context. This clone was observed once. Its antigen specificity is not known. Within one base of it there is no much larger clone, and no base qualities were kept. The data are from a study of T cell responses to AZD1222 COVID-19 vaccine (dated by TCRdb to the early 2020s). About the full investigation: AZD1222 recipients given second doses at about 4 weeks or at about 12 weeks were pooled, since spike-specific TCR depth and breadth were not found to differ between the two schedules. A total of approximately 240 trial participants underwent TCR sequencing, of whom under 220 had received two doses of AZD1222 and roughly 26 had received two doses of the MenACWY control vaccine. Trial participants were enrolled by age into 18-55, 56-69 and 70-plus year subgroups, with approximately 150, 28 and 58 TCR-sequenced participants respectively. Broad study findings and their caveats: Reportedly, almost half of the unique spike-specific TCRs recognized epitopes lying outside the regions that are mutated in the B.1.351 and B.1.1.7 variants. The 56-69-year group was small, and its depth increase did not reach significance, likely because of low power. After two AZD1222 doses, both the breadth and the depth of spike-specific TCRs were significantly higher than at day 0 and than in MenACWY recipients. CD4 TCRs associated with the vaccine covered the entire spike protein, and the dominant responses were in regions 160-218 and 743-854. No day 14 peak-response samples were available, so repertoires were characterized only after the peak T cell response. Participants were mostly white British and included more females than males, and it was suggested by the authors that clonal diversity may have been underestimated. Conclusions about previously exposed vaccinees were limited because only 6 or 7 AZD1222 recipients were SARS-CoV-2 seropositive at baseline.

The CDR3 regions of human TCRbeta chains were analyzed by immunosequencing. Regarding the original processing steps: TCRs in the repertoires were compared against a reference library of SARS-CoV-2-specific TCRs that had been generated with the MIRA antigen-specificity platform. Breadth was defined as the fraction of unique TCRs that were SARS-CoV-2-associated, and depth was defined as the fraction of total T cells that were SARS-CoV-2-associated. Using the MIRA data, every spike-specific TCR was mapped to the spike region that the TCR reacted to and assigned to either a CD4 or a CD8 class. Log10-transformed breadth and depth values were compared by one-way ANOVA with Sidak's multiple comparisons tests. TCRdb took this table from immuneACCESS and kept in-frame rearrangements with V and J called. Such tables lack part of the clones; where checked against another copy, unresolved V genes explain under half of the gap, and the rest is unexplained. The DNA was the basis for D and trimming; V, J and clone size are from that table. The sample data list roughly 100,000 clones, and 90% to 95% of these were observed just once. 45% to 55% of the sample is taken by the ten largest.

The time point label on this specimen signifies: baseline before first vaccination. The vaccinee samples were drawn from two UK trials, COV001 and COV002, one of which was a single-blind randomized controlled phase 2/3 trial testing AZD1222 (ChAdOx1 nCoV-19) in healthy adults. For TCRbeta chain sequencing, PBMC samples were collected from trial participants at day 0 and at day 28 after the second dose. The CDR3 measures 14 amino acids from cysteine to phenylalanine. Of the read, only the CDR3 DNA is kept; its 42 bases are in frame from base 1. Sequences SGHTA (CDR1) and FQGNSA (CDR2) are obtained from the germline V gene. V is reduced by 5 bases and J by 6 bases, leaving a spacing of 11 bases between them.

The chain is made from TRBV7-2 and TRBJ2-6, and the D gene may be TRBD2, 7 bases matching. Specimen: peripheral blood, collected on day 0 of AZD1222 vaccination. The receptor's source is an adult in good health. The nucleotide sequence is TGTGCCAGCAGCGGCGGGGGCGCGGCCAACGTCCTGACTTTC. It codes for CASSGGGAANVLTF.